This T cell receptor beta chain came from a study of CD8+CD57+ T cells in acquired aplastic anemia. Findings of the study overall: No significant patient-versus-control difference appeared in CD8+ Simpson's diversity. Comparison of patients with controls identified approximately 28 shared CD8+ CDR3 sequences.

Ten or more counts support this clonotype. Its cognate antigen is unknown. According to the study, genomic DNA was the template for TCR beta VDJ and CDR3 profiling. Each CDR3 protein gets one entry after TCRdb re-called the reads with MiXCR. The sample shows approximately 150,000 distinct CDR3 sequences, roughly 43% of them seen only once. Patients sequenced had flow cytometry evidence of CD8+CD57+ cell expansion. The source of this sequence is a human donor with aplastic anemia. What was sequenced was sorted CD4+, CD8+, or CD8+CD57+ T cells (not recorded which) from PBMCs.

The CDR3 spells CASSLTGGGTEAFF. The CDR3 bases are TGTGCCAGCAGCCTGACAGGGGGCGGCACTGAAGCTTTCTTT. The chain uses TRBV5-4 and TRBJ1-1; 10 positions agree with TRBD1. CDR1 is SGHNT, CDR2 YYREEE, per germline (reference sequence). The CDR3 length is 14 residues. Unmatched junction bases numbered 4, after V lost 4 bases and J lost 4 bases.